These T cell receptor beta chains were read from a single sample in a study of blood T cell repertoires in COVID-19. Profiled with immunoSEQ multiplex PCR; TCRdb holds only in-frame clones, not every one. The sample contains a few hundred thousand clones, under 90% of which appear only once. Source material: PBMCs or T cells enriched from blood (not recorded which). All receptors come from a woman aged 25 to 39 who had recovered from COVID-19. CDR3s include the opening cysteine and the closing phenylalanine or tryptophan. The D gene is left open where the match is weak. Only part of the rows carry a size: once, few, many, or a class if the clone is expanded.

cdr3_aa: CSVVGSYEQYF
cdr3_nt: TGCAGCGTTGTCGGCTCCTACGAGCAGTACTTC
d_call: NA
v_call: TRBV29-1
clone_size: once
j_call: TRBJ2-7

cdr3_aa: CASSYSPGATEAFF
cdr3_nt: TGTGCCAGCAGTTACTCGCCAGGGGCCACTGAAGCTTTCTTT
d_call: NA
v_call: TRBV6-5
clone_size: NA
j_call: TRBJ1-1

cdr3_aa: CATSTRVLSTGNTEAFF
cdr3_nt: TGTGCCACCAGCACGAGGGTACTCTCCACTGGGAACACTGAAGCTTTCTTT
d_call: NA
v_call: TRBV15
clone_size: NA
j_call: TRBJ1-1

cdr3_aa: CASSEIPRGRSYNSPLHF
cdr3_nt: TGTGCCAGCAGTGAAATCCCCAGGGGGCGATCCTATAATTCACCCCTCCACTTT
d_call: TRBD1
v_call: TRBV6-1
clone_size: NA
j_call: TRBJ1-6

cdr3_aa: CAIPPAQDSLYQPQHF
cdr3_nt: TGTGCCATCCCTCCGGCCCAGGACAGCCTTTATCAGCCCCAGCATTTT
d_call: NA
v_call: TRBV7-4
clone_size: NA
j_call: TRBJ1-5

cdr3_aa: CASSLGQGAGNEQFF
cdr3_nt: TGTGCTAGCAGCTTAGGCCAGGGGGCAGGAAATGAGCAGTTCTTC
d_call: TRBD1
v_call: TRBV7-7
clone_size: NA
j_call: TRBJ2-1

cdr3_aa: CASSLGARVSTDTQYF
cdr3_nt: TGTGCCAGCAGTTTGGGGGCCAGGGTTAGCACAGATACGCAGTATTTT
d_call: NA
v_call: TRBV28
clone_size: few
j_call: TRBJ2-3

cdr3_aa: CASTGLAGGWQYF
cdr3_nt: TGTGCCAGTACGGGACTAGCGGGAGGATGGCAGTATTTT
d_call: TRBD2
v_call: TRBV12-3/TRBV12-4
clone_size: NA
j_call: TRBJ2-3

cdr3_aa: CASSRGQGTNGYTF
cdr3_nt: TGTGCCAGCAGCCGAGGACAGGGAACTAATGGCTACACCTTC
d_call: TRBD1
v_call: TRBV3-1/TRBV3-2
clone_size: NA
j_call: TRBJ1-2

cdr3_aa: CASSLYRGTEAFF
cdr3_nt: TGTGCCAGCAGTTTATACAGGGGCACTGAAGCTTTCTTT
d_call: TRBD1
v_call: TRBV6-5
clone_size: NA
j_call: TRBJ1-1

cdr3_aa: CAWAGVTNSPLHF
cdr3_nt: TGTGCCTGGGCAGGGGTTACTAATTCACCCCTCCACTTT
d_call: NA
v_call: TRBV30
clone_size: NA
j_call: TRBJ1-6

cdr3_aa: CASSFTPAGSGNTIYF
cdr3_nt: TGTGCCAGCAGTTTTACCCCCGCGGGGAGCGGAAACACCATATATTTT
d_call: NA
v_call: TRBV6-5
clone_size: NA
j_call: TRBJ1-3

cdr3_aa: CASSPLRDRGVKQYF
cdr3_nt: TGTGCCAGCAGTCCCCTCCGGGACAGGGGAGTTAAGCAGTACTTC
d_call: TRBD1
v_call: TRBV28
clone_size: NA
j_call: TRBJ2-7

cdr3_aa: CASSRAGVNEQFF
cdr3_nt: TGCGCCAGCAGCCGAGCGGGAGTCAATGAGCAGTTCTTC
d_call: TRBD2
v_call: TRBV10-1
clone_size: NA
j_call: TRBJ2-1

cdr3_aa: CASSSGAGSYGYTF
cdr3_nt: TGCGCCAGCAGCTCGGGAGCAGGGAGCTATGGCTACACCTTC
d_call: NA
v_call: TRBV5-1
clone_size: NA
j_call: TRBJ1-2

cdr3_aa: CASGLVHRGNTEAFF
cdr3_nt: TGTGCTAGTGGTTTGGTACACAGGGGGAACACTGAAGCTTTCTTT
d_call: TRBD1
v_call: TRBV12-5
clone_size: few
j_call: TRBJ1-1

cdr3_aa: CASSPSRVSSYNSPLHF
cdr3_nt: TGTGCCAGCTCACCAAGCAGGGTGAGCTCCTATAATTCACCCCTCCACTTT
d_call: NA
v_call: TRBV18
clone_size: once
j_call: TRBJ1-6

cdr3_aa: CASSYSQPGDTIYF
cdr3_nt: TGTGCCAGCAGTTACTCGCAGCCGGGAGACACCATATATTTT
d_call: NA
v_call: TRBV6-5
clone_size: NA
j_call: TRBJ1-3

cdr3_aa: CASRNARGRLTEAFF
cdr3_nt: TGTGCCAGTAGAAACGCCAGGGGGCGTTTAACTGAAGCTTTCTTT
d_call: TRBD1
v_call: TRBV19
clone_size: NA
j_call: TRBJ1-1

cdr3_aa: CASRTFEGGRELFF
cdr3_nt: TGTGCCAGCAGGACGTTCGAAGGGGGCAGGGAGCTGTTTTTT
d_call: TRBD1
v_call: TRBV2
clone_size: NA
j_call: TRBJ2-2

cdr3_aa: CATQRAGANVLTF
cdr3_nt: TGTGCCACCCAGAGGGCTGGGGCCAACGTCCTGACTTTC
d_call: NA
v_call: TRBV27
clone_size: NA
j_call: TRBJ2-6

cdr3_aa: CASSLVPGKSFEQYF
cdr3_nt: TGTGCCAGCAGCTTGGTTCCAGGGAAGTCGTTCGAGCAGTACTTC
d_call: NA
v_call: TRBV5-8
clone_size: NA
j_call: TRBJ2-7

cdr3_aa: CAWSVLREGGYTF
cdr3_nt: TGTGCCTGGAGTGTTCTACGGGAGGGCGGCTACACCTTC
d_call: NA
v_call: TRBV30
clone_size: NA
j_call: TRBJ1-2

cdr3_aa: CASSSGQLYGYTF
cdr3_nt: TGTGCCAGCAGCTCAGGACAGCTCTATGGCTACACCTTC
d_call: NA
v_call: TRBV7-9
clone_size: NA
j_call: TRBJ1-2

cdr3_aa: CAWGGTGVFDEQFF
cdr3_nt: TGTGCCTGGGGCGGGACAGGGGTTTTCGATGAGCAGTTCTTC
d_call: TRBD1
v_call: TRBV30
clone_size: NA
j_call: TRBJ2-1

cdr3_aa: CASSLRSRDGYTF
cdr3_nt: TGCGCCAGCAGCTTGCGGAGCAGGGATGGCTACACCTTC
d_call: NA
v_call: TRBV5-1
clone_size: once
j_call: TRBJ1-2

cdr3_aa: CASSPFPGELYNEQFF
cdr3_nt: TGTGCCAGCAGCCCATTTCCGGGAGAGCTATACAATGAGCAGTTCTTC
d_call: NA
v_call: TRBV27
clone_size: NA
j_call: TRBJ2-1

cdr3_aa: CASSRRNTGISGNTIYF
cdr3_nt: TGTGCCAGCAGCCGAAGGAATACAGGGATCTCTGGAAACACCATATATTTT
d_call: NA
v_call: TRBV4-2
clone_size: once
j_call: TRBJ1-3

cdr3_aa: CAWSRGLSIQYF
cdr3_nt: TGTGCCTGGAGTAGGGGGTTAAGCATTCAGTACTTC
d_call: NA
v_call: TRBV30
clone_size: NA
j_call: TRBJ2-4

cdr3_aa: CASSLELNYGYTF
cdr3_nt: TGTGCCAGCAGCCTGGAGCTTAACTATGGCTACACCTTC
d_call: NA
v_call: TRBV28
clone_size: NA
j_call: TRBJ1-2

cdr3_aa: CASSEGGQNEKLFF
cdr3_nt: TGTGCCAGCAGTGAAGGGGGACAGAATGAAAAACTGTTTTTT
d_call: TRBD1
v_call: TRBV2
clone_size: NA
j_call: TRBJ1-4

cdr3_aa: CASSLAIGQGGTEAFF
cdr3_nt: TGTGCCAGCAGCTTGGCCATTGGACAGGGCGGCACTGAAGCTTTCTTT
d_call: TRBD1
v_call: TRBV5-6
clone_size: NA
j_call: TRBJ1-1

cdr3_aa: CASSEAGTGGNYGYTF
cdr3_nt: TGTGCCAGCAGTGAAGCCGGGACAGGGGGAAACTATGGCTACACCTTC
d_call: TRBD1
v_call: TRBV2
clone_size: NA
j_call: TRBJ1-2

cdr3_aa: CASSRRIQGQLLYEQYF
cdr3_nt: TGTGCCAGCTCACGAAGGATCCAGGGGCAACTTCTCTACGAGCAGTACTTC
d_call: NA
v_call: TRBV18
clone_size: NA
j_call: TRBJ2-7

cdr3_aa: CASRGDTAEAFF
cdr3_nt: TGTGCCAGCAGGGGGGACACCGCTGAAGCTTTCTTT
d_call: NA
v_call: TRBV12-3/TRBV12-4
clone_size: NA
j_call: TRBJ1-1

cdr3_aa: CASSPGLAGNTGELFF
cdr3_nt: TGTGCTAGCAGCCCGGGACTAGCGGGGAACACCGGGGAGCTGTTTTTT
d_call: TRBD2
v_call: TRBV7-7
clone_size: NA
j_call: TRBJ2-2

cdr3_aa: CASSQMGGARNEQFF
cdr3_nt: TGTGCCAGCAGCCAAATGGGGGGAGCCCGCAATGAGCAGTTCTTC
d_call: NA
v_call: TRBV3-1/TRBV3-2
clone_size: NA
j_call: TRBJ2-1

cdr3_aa: CATSRDSAEREQYF
cdr3_nt: TGTGCCACCAGCAGGGACAGCGCAGAAAGAGAGCAGTACTTC
d_call: NA
v_call: TRBV15
clone_size: NA
j_call: TRBJ2-7

cdr3_aa: CAWSPGQLDRPQHF
cdr3_nt: TGTGCCTGGAGTCCGGGACAGCTCGATCGGCCCCAGCATTTT
d_call: TRBD1
v_call: TRBV30
clone_size: NA
j_call: TRBJ1-5

cdr3_aa: CASRLAPYNEQFF
cdr3_nt: TGTGCCAGCAGACTCGCTCCCTACAATGAGCAGTTCTTC
d_call: NA
v_call: TRBV28
clone_size: NA
j_call: TRBJ2-1

cdr3_aa: CASSHSQGIDYGYTF
cdr3_nt: TGCGCCAGCAGCCACTCACAGGGAATAGACTATGGCTACACCTTC
d_call: NA
v_call: TRBV4-1
clone_size: NA
j_call: TRBJ1-2

cdr3_aa: CASSLGGNGYTF
cdr3_nt: TGTGCCAGCAGTTTAGGAGGGAATGGCTACACCTTC
d_call: NA
v_call: TRBV27
clone_size: once
j_call: TRBJ1-2

cdr3_aa: CASMKLESHEQYF
cdr3_nt: TGTGCCAGCATGAAGCTGGAGAGCCACGAGCAGTACTTC
d_call: NA
v_call: TRBV27
clone_size: NA
j_call: TRBJ2-7

cdr3_aa: CASRGGGTSSYEQYF
cdr3_nt: TGTGCCAGCAGGGGTGGCGGGACGAGCTCCTACGAGCAGTACTTC
d_call: NA
v_call: TRBV3-1/TRBV3-2
clone_size: once
j_call: TRBJ2-7

cdr3_aa: CASGPWAAENQPQHF
cdr3_nt: TGTGCCAGCGGGCCCTGGGCAGCAGAGAATCAGCCCCAGCATTTT
d_call: NA
v_call: TRBV27
clone_size: NA
j_call: TRBJ1-5

cdr3_aa: CASSRDSESYNEQFF
cdr3_nt: TGTGCCAGCAGCAGGGACAGCGAATCCTACAATGAGCAGTTCTTC
d_call: TRBD1
v_call: TRBV11-3
clone_size: NA
j_call: TRBJ2-1

cdr3_aa: CASSQIGTGATYEQYF
cdr3_nt: TGTGCCAGCAGTCAAATCGGGACAGGGGCAACCTACGAGCAGTACTTC
d_call: TRBD1
v_call: TRBV27
clone_size: NA
j_call: TRBJ2-7

cdr3_aa: CASSLSGASTDTQYF
cdr3_nt: TGTGCCAGCAGCTTGAGCGGGGCTAGCACAGATACGCAGTATTTT
d_call: TRBD2
v_call: TRBV9
clone_size: NA
j_call: TRBJ2-3

cdr3_aa: CASSQYWAGTGGPGNEKLFF
cdr3_nt: TGCGCCAGCAGTCAATACTGGGCCGGGACAGGGGGCCCGGGGAATGAAAAACTGTTTTTT
d_call: TRBD1
v_call: TRBV23-1
clone_size: NA
j_call: TRBJ1-4

cdr3_aa: CASSEAGGVTNYGYTF
cdr3_nt: TGTGCCAGCAGTGAAGCTGGCGGGGTAACTAACTATGGCTACACCTTC
d_call: NA
v_call: TRBV6-1
clone_size: NA
j_call: TRBJ1-2